These T cell receptor beta chains were read from a single sample in a study of early T cells in non-severe SARS-CoV-2 infection. TCRdb reanalysed the 5' RACE reads using MiXCR and keeps one entry per CDR3 protein. The sample includes more than 60,000 distinct CDR3 sequences, about 13% of them seen just once. The material sequenced was whole blood. These receptor sequences come from an adult who was a healthcare worker with PCR-confirmed SARS-CoV-2 infection or an uninfected control (not recorded which). Each CDR3 is given with its conserved first and last residue. A D gene is named only where the DNA matches it firmly. Clone size is shown for a subset of rows, as once, few, many or a class of expanded clone.

TRBD1	TRBV29-1	.	TRBJ2-3	CSVERTGGGTDTQYF	TGCAGCGTTGAACGGACAGGGGGCGGCACAGATACGCAGTATTTT
TRBD2	TRBV27	.	TRBJ2-3	CASSLNGFAGESDTQYF	TGTGCCAGCAGTTTGAATGGTTTCGCGGGAGAGTCAGATACGCAGTATTTT
.	TRBV6-5	.	TRBJ2-6	CAAGTRLTGANVLTF	TGTGCCGCTGGCACCCGATTGACTGGGGCCAACGTCCTGACTTTC
TRBD1	TRBV6-6	.	TRBJ2-3	CASSPDRGTDTQYF	TGTGCCAGCAGTCCGGACAGGGGCACAGATACGCAGTATTTT
.	TRBV2	.	TRBJ1-2	CAGGQNYGYTF	TGTGCCGGGGGGCAAAACTATGGCTACACCTTC
.	TRBV18	few	TRBJ2-7	CASSPSEDAEQYF	TGTGCCAGCTCACCGTCTGAGGATGCCGAGCAGTACTTC
TRBD2	TRBV11-3	many	TRBJ2-1	CASSLSSGKGHEQFF	TGTGCCAGCAGCCTATCTAGCGGGAAGGGGCATGAGCAGTTCTTC
TRBD1	TRBV11-2	few	TRBJ1-1	CASSFGTGETEAFF	TGTGCCAGCAGCTTCGGGACAGGGGAAACTGAAGCTTTCTTT
.	TRBV20-1	few	TRBJ2-1	CSAPPGAPYNEQFF	TGCAGTGCCCCCCCCGGAGCCCCCTACAATGAGCAGTTCTTC
.	TRBV29-1	many	TRBJ2-3	CSVLSDTQYF	TGCAGCGTACTCTCAGATACGCAGTATTTT
TRBD2	TRBV2	.	TRBJ2-7	CASSAGGYEQYF	TGTGCCAGCAGTGCGGGGGGCTACGAGCAGTACTTC
TRBD2	TRBV20-1	few	TRBJ2-7	CSARGLAAGYEQYF	TGCAGTGCTCGTGGACTAGCGGCGGGCTACGAGCAGTACTTC
.	TRBV19	.	TRBJ2-1	CASSIPWNEQFF	TGTGCCAGTAGTATCCCGTGGAATGAGCAGTTCTTC
.	TRBV7-8	many	TRBJ2-3	CASSSDTDTSTDTQYF	TGTGCCAGCAGCTCAGACACAGATACTAGCACAGATACGCAGTATTTT
TRBD1	TRBV3-1	.	TRBJ2-7	CASSPEWGQGTPKYEQYF	TGTGCCAGCAGCCCCGAGTGGGGACAGGGGACTCCCAAGTACGAGCAGTACTTC
TRBD1	TRBV6-2/TRBV6-3	.	TRBJ2-1	CASSYSGQGAYNEQFF	TGTGCCAGCAGTTACTCCGGACAGGGGGCTTACAATGAGCAGTTCTTC
.	TRBV20-1	few	TRBJ2-7	CSARVGNYEQYF	TGCAGTGCTAGAGTAGGAAACTACGAGCAGTACTTC
TRBD2	TRBV20-1	.	TRBJ2-7	CSAPVLAGGEQYF	TGCAGTGCTCCCGTCCTAGCGGGAGGCGAGCAGTACTTC
.	TRBV2	.	TRBJ2-5	CASRREPQETQYF	TGTGCCAGCAGACGGGAGCCACAAGAGACCCAGTACTTC
.	TRBV20-1	.	TRBJ2-2	CSATDLTGELFF	TGCAGTGCTACCGATCTAACCGGGGAGCTGTTTTTT
TRBD1	TRBV6-5	many	TRBJ2-5	CASRGTGLETQYF	TGTGCCAGCAGAGGGACAGGGTTGGAGACCCAGTACTTC
.	TRBV2	.	TRBJ1-1	CASSVRNTEAFF	TGTGCCAGCAGTGTCAGGAACACTGAAGCTTTCTTT
TRBD2	TRBV7-8	.	TRBJ2-2	CASSSLAGGNGELFF	TGTGCCAGCAGCTCCCTAGCGGGAGGGAACGGGGAGCTGTTTTTT
.	TRBV12-3/TRBV12-4	few	TRBJ2-7	CASSLIEVNEQYF	TGTGCCAGCAGTTTAATCGAGGTGAACGAGCAGTACTTC
.	TRBV5-1	.	TRBJ1-5	CASSLGGNSNQPQHF	TGCGCCAGCAGCTTGGGGGGGAATAGCAATCAGCCCCAGCATTTT
TRBD1	TRBV5-8	.	TRBJ1-4	CASSPGQGAEKLFF	TGTGCCAGCAGCCCCGGACAGGGGGCCGAAAAACTGTTTTTT
.	TRBV6-6	many	TRBJ2-2	CASSRGLTGELFF	TGTGCCAGCAGTAGGGGTCTCACCGGGGAGCTGTTTTTT
TRBD1	TRBV11-2	.	TRBJ1-2	CASSLEMGRWTGVSSYTF	TGTGCCAGCAGCTTGGAAATGGGCCGCTGGACAGGGGTATCCTCTTACACCTTC
TRBD2	TRBV7-9	.	TRBJ2-3	CASSLSGTTDTQYF	TGTGCCAGCAGCCTGAGCGGGACCACAGATACGCAGTATTTT
TRBD1	TRBV10-1	.	TRBJ2-3	CASSESTGETDTQYF	TGCGCCAGCAGTGAGTCGACAGGGGAAACAGATACGCAGTATTTT
.	TRBV5-1	few	TRBJ1-3	CASSLGVAGNTIYF	TGCGCCAGCAGCTTGGGTGTCGCTGGAAACACCATATATTTT
.	TRBV6-1	.	TRBJ1-4	CASARSRHEKLFF	TGTGCCAGCGCGCGGTCTCGTCATGAAAAACTGTTTTTT
.	TRBV29-1	few	TRBJ1-2	CSVEFTNTDGYTF	TGCAGCGTTGAATTTACGAATACCGACGGCTACACCTTC
.	TRBV5-4	.	TRBJ2-5	CASSAGTRDQETQYF	TGTGCCAGCAGCGCGGGGACGAGGGACCAAGAGACCCAGTACTTC
.	TRBV2	few	TRBJ2-3	CASSIRQGFADTQYF	TGTGCCAGCAGCATCCGGCAGGGTTTTGCAGATACGCAGTATTTT
TRBD2	TRBV5-1	.	TRBJ2-1	CASSPDSSGTSSYNEQFF	TGCGCCAGCAGCCCCGACAGTTCGGGGACTAGTTCCTACAATGAGCAGTTCTTC
TRBD1	TRBV12-3/TRBV12-4	many	TRBJ1-4	CASSPTGVNEKLFF	TGTGCCAGCAGTCCGACAGGGGTGAATGAAAAACTGTTTTTT
TRBD1	TRBV6-2/TRBV6-3	.	TRBJ1-4	CASRPSDRGGEKLFF	TGTGCCAGCAGACCCTCGGACAGGGGTGGCGAAAAACTGTTTTTT
.	TRBV5-1	many	TRBJ2-1	CASSLNPGRGDEQFF	TGCGCCAGCAGCTTGAACCCAGGACGAGGCGATGAGCAGTTCTTC